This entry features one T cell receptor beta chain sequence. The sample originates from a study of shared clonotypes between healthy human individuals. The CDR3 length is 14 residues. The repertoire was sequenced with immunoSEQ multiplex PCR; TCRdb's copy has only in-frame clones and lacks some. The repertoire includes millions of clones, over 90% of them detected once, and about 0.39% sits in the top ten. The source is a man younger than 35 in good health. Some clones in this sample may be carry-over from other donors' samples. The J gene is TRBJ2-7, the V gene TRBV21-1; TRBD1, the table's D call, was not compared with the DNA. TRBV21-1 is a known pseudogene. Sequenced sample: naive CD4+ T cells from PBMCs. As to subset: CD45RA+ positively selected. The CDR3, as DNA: TGTGCCAGCAGCAAAGGACAGGGTCGTTACGAGCAGTACTTC. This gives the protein CASSKGQGRYEQYF.